The 8 T cell receptor beta chains reported below all come from one sample, sequenced in a study of technical replicates of blood from a handful of donors. The method was immunoSEQ multiplex PCR; TCRdb's version includes in-frame clones alone and lacks a portion of them. Of tens of thousands of clones listed, approximately 92% are singletons. The specimen was PBMCs. Receptors were obtained from a human donor in good health. Some clones in this sample may be carry-over from other donors' samples.

This chain links TRBV5-1 with TRBJ2-1, with D maybe TRBD2 (5 bases). Germline-derived CDR1 and CDR2 are SGHRS and YFSETQ. The CDR3 is 14 amino acids. V dropped 0 bases and J dropped 6 bases, with 10 bases sitting between them. The CDR3 loop is CASSLGPSINEQFF. The CDR3 nucleotides are TGCGCCAGCAGCTTGGGCCCTAGCATCAATGAGCAGTTCTTC.

V is TRBV7-6 and J is TRBJ1-6, with D perhaps TRBD1 (6 bases). The CDR3 contains 17 residues. V lost 1 base and J lost 7, with 17 bases in between. Germline V gene sequence: CDR1 SGHVS, CDR2 FNYEAQ. The CDR3 protein is CASSLGIRGALNSPLHF. CDR3 sequence (DNA): TGTGCCAGCAGCTTAGGTATCCGGGGGGCGCTAAATTCACCCCTCCACTTT.

CDR3 sequence (DNA): TGCGCCAGCAGCCACTTACTAGCGGCCCAACTCTTCTACAATGAGCAGTTCTTC. Protein: CASSHLLAAQLFYNEQFF. J is TRBJ2-1 and V is TRBV4-1, with TRBD2 matching over 8 bases. J lost 3 bases, V lost 3 bases, and 13 bases had no gene match. Germline V gene sequence: CDR1 MGHRA, CDR2 YSYEKL. This CDR3 is built from 18 residues.

The chain recombines TRBV6-1 with TRBJ1-5; 8 bases are shared with TRBD1. V shed 5 bases, J shed 7 bases, and the junction held 7 bases outside the gene matches. CDR3 length equals 14 residues. CDR1 is MNHNS, CDR2 SASEGT, per germline. CDR3 amino acids: CASSTSGGPQPQHF. The CDR3, as DNA: TGTGCCAGCAGTACCTCAGGGGGCCCCCAGCCCCAGCATTTT.

The chain links TRBV7-9 to TRBJ2-1, with TRBD2 matching 10 bases. This CDR3 region has 14 residues. Trimming removed 3 bases from V and 9 bases from J; junction bases left unmatched: 5. The V gene's germline CDR1 is SEHNR and CDR2 FQNEAQ (reference sequence). The CDR3 region has the DNA TGTGCCAGCAGCTTCCTAGCGGGGGCTAGTGAGCAGTTCTTC. Translating gives CASSFLAGASEQFF. Variable domain in full (rest from reference TRBV7-9 and TRBJ2-1): DTGVSQNPRHKITKRGQNVTFRCDPISEHNRLYWYRQTLGQGPEFLTYFQNEAQLEKSRLLSDRFSAERPKGSFSTLEIQRTEQGDSAMYLCASSFLAGASEQFFGPGTRLTVL.

The chain employs TRBV1 and TRBJ2-5; the table calls TRBD1, which could not be checked here. TRBV1 is a known pseudogene. The CDR3 spans 12 residues. CDR3 sequence: CTSTPGGETQYF. CDR3 DNA sequence: TGCACCAGCACCCCAGGGGGGGAGACCCAGTACTTC.

The chain combines TRBV2 with TRBJ2-1; 7 bases agree with TRBD2. V gave up 6 bases and J gave up 7 bases; unmatched junction bases: 12. This CDR3 is 15 amino acids long. The germline V gene has CDR1 SNHLY and CDR2 FYNNEI. The chain's CDR3 is CASRRAGMIYNEQFF. As DNA, the CDR3 is TGTGCCAGCAGAAGAGCGGGGATGATTTATAATGAGCAGTTCTTC.

The chain combines TRBV4-3 with TRBJ2-3, with 12 bases identical to TRBD2. The CDR3 runs 16 residues. J gave up 0 bases and V 3 bases, and 1 base lay outside the gene matches. CDR1 LGHNA and CDR2 YSLEER come from the germline V gene. CDR3 nucleotides: TGCGCCAGCAGCCATGGGACTAGCGGGAGCACAGATACGCAGTATTTT. Translation gives CASSHGTSGSTDTQYF.